These 23 T cell receptor beta chains came from one sample sequenced in a study of T cell responses to AZD1222 COVID-19 vaccine (dated by TCRdb to 2020 to 2023). The label giving this sample's time point can be read as: baseline before first vaccination. The treatment or condition tag for this specimen amounts to: meningococcal conjugate vaccine given as trial control. Preparation of the library involved the immunoSEQ multiplex PCR assay. The table was pulled from immuneACCESS by TCRdb, which kept in-frame rearrangements only. Such tables lose some clones; where checked, under half of the loss comes from unresolved V genes, and the rest has no known cause. The sample records 80,000 to 95,000 clones, nearly 90% of which are singletons. Of the sample, about 3% is held by the ten largest clones. The material was peripheral blood, obtained on day 0 of MenACWY control vaccination. All receptors come from an adult in good health.

This chain uses TRBV5-1 with TRBJ2-7, with TRBD1 matching 8 bases. Germline V gene data show CDR1 as SGHRS and CDR2 as YFSETQ. This CDR3 is 13 amino acids long. The V and J ends lost 6 bases and 2 bases, in that order; junction bases with no gene match: 4. The CDR3, as DNA: TGCGCCAGCAATGGACAGGGCCCCTACGAGCAGTACTTC. It codes for CASNGQGPYEQYF. Filled out from reference TRBV5-1 and TRBJ2-7, the complete variable domain reads KAGVTQTPRYLIKTRGQQVTLSCSPISGHRSVSWYQQTPGQGLQFLFEYFSETQRNKGNFPGRFSGRQFSNSRSEMNVSTLELGDSALYLCASNGQGPYEQYFGPGTRLTVT.

This chain links TRBV6-5 with TRBJ2-3; possible D gene TRBD2, 6 bases. This CDR3 contains 13 residues. Trimming took 6 bases from V and 3 from J, leaving 10 bases between them. Per germline, CDR1 MNHEY and CDR2 SVGAGI. CDR3 in amino acids: CASSRLGTDTQYF. The DNA of the CDR3 is TGTGCCAGCAGCAGACTAGGTACAGATACGCAGTATTTT.

This clone was found a few times. One end of the junction is discordant with germline, which a read error may explain. V is TRBV4-1 and J is TRBJ1-2, with D perhaps matching TRBD1 (6 bases). In germline, CDR1 is MGHRA, CDR2 YSYEKL. The CDR3 contains 15 residues. CDR3 sequence (DNA): TGCGCCAGCAGCGAAGAACAGGGTATCAACTATGGCTACACCTTC. As protein: CASSEEQGINYGYTF.

V usage is TRBV29-1 and J usage is TRBJ2-3; D not resolved. The CDR3 has 13 amino acids. CDR1 SQVTM and CDR2 ANQGSEA come from the germline V gene. V lost 1 base, J lost 2 bases, and 7 bases lay in between. CDR3 nucleotide sequence: TGCAGCGTTGAAGGCAGATACACAGATACGCAGTATTTT. It translates to CSVEGRYTDTQYF.

V is TRBV5-6 and J is TRBJ1-2, with TRBD1 identical over 11 bases. Germline loops: CDR1 SGHDT, CDR2 YYEEEE. The V gene end was trimmed by 2 bases and the J gene end by 4 bases; junction bases not matched to a gene: 10. This CDR3 has 17 amino acids. The CDR3 spells CASSLLSAGQGGYGYTF. Written as DNA, the CDR3 is TGTGCCAGCAGCTTATTGTCGGCGGGACAGGGGGGCTATGGCTACACCTTC.

The DNA for the CDR3 is TGTGCCAGCAGATGGGACACCGGGGCAACTAATGAAAAACTGTTTTTT. Translated, it gives CASRWDTGATNEKLFF. The V and J genes are TRBV2 and TRBJ1-4; D perhaps matches TRBD1 (6 bases). V lost 6 bases and J lost 0, with 14 bases in between. The CDR3 is 16 residues long. CDR1 is SNHLY, CDR2 FYNNEI, per germline.

This clone was detected a few times. The rearrangement joins TRBV30 to TRBJ1-5, with D unresolved. Trimming stripped 2 bases from V and 1 base from J, with 12 bases between. Germline V CDR1 and CDR2: GTSNPN, SVGIG (reference sequence). The CDR3 contains 15 residues. CDR3 nucleotide sequence: TGTGCCTGGAGTCAAAAGGGTTGGAGCAATCAGCCCCAGCATTTT. It translates to CAWSQKGWSNQPQHF.

V gene TRBV11-3 combines with J gene TRBJ2-2; D is undetermined. V was cut by 1 base and J by 1 base, with 7 bases left in between. The CDR3 spans 15 residues. CDR1 is SGHNT, CDR2 YENEEA, per germline. The CDR3 here is CASSLVTVNTGELFF. CDR3 nucleotide sequence: TGTGCCAGCAGCTTAGTAACAGTGAACACCGGGGAGCTGTTTTTT.

The rearrangement joins TRBV30 to TRBJ2-2; TRBD2 matches 11 bases. Germline V gene sequence: CDR1 GTSNPN, CDR2 SVGIG (reference sequence). The trim removed 8 bases at V and 0 bases at J, leaving 5 bases unmatched. This CDR3 region has 15 residues. CDR3: CALSSGGANTGELFF. The DNA for the CDR3 is TGTGCCCTTAGTAGCGGGGGGGCGAACACCGGGGAGCTGTTTTTT.

V gene TRBV6-5 combines with J gene TRBJ2-7, with D perhaps given as TRBD1 or TRBD2 (5 bases each). Germline assignment: CDR1 MNHEY and CDR2 SVGAGI. Trimming shortened V by 9 bases and J by 2 bases, and 14 bases separated the two germline ends. The CDR3 is made up of 13 amino acids. CDR3 DNA sequence: TGTGCCAGTCGGGACGCTACAACCTACGAGCAGTACTTC. Translating gives CASRDATTYEQYF.

The chain couples TRBV12-3 or TRBV12-4 to TRBJ2-3, with a possible D match to TRBD1 (6 bases). The germline V and J ends were trimmed by 5 bases and 4 bases, with 10 bases remaining between them. The length of the CDR3 is 13 residues. The CDR3 loop reads CASSPGTPDTQYF. The CDR3 DNA sequence: TGTGCCAGCAGTCCCGGGACACCAGATACGCAGTATTTT.

The chain carries TRBV7-2 and TRBJ1-2; 8 bases fit TRBD1. The CDR3 has 15 amino acids. Looked up from germline, CDR1 is SGHTA and CDR2 is FQGNSA. V dropped 5 bases and J dropped 4; count of bases not matched to a gene: 9. Written as DNA, the CDR3 is TGTGCCAGCAGCCCCCAGACAGGGGCGACCTATGGCTACACCTTC. Its protein product is CASSPQTGATYGYTF.

J is TRBJ1-2 and V is TRBV16; D may be TRBD1 (6 bases). Germline V gene lookup returns CDR1 KGHSY and CDR2 FQNENV. The CDR3 loop spans 14 amino acids. Between the trimmed V and J ends, which lost 2 bases and 3 bases, there was a span of 10 bases. CDR3 sequence reads: CASSQGGMDYGYTF. In DNA, the CDR3 is TGTGCCAGCAGCCAAGGGGGCATGGACTATGGCTACACCTTC.

The chain uses TRBV6-2 or TRBV6-3 and TRBJ2-7; 13 bases fit TRBD2. The CDR3 runs to 17 residues. V shed 2 bases, J shed 6 bases, and the junction held 10 bases outside the gene matches. CDR1 and CDR2 from the germline V gene are MNHEY and SVGEGT. For the CDR3, the DNA is TGTGCCAGCAGTTACCCGATTGCGGGACTAGCGGGGCTCGAGCAGTACTTC. Encoded protein: CASSYPIAGLAGLEQYF.

The chain links TRBV5-5 to TRBJ1-1, with 8 positions matching TRBD1. CDR3 size: 15 residues. Germline lookup yields CDR1 SGHKS and CDR2 YYEKEE (reference sequence). V shed 3 bases and J 6 bases; nucleotides not matched to a gene: 10. The CDR3 sequence is CASSSIDRGFPEAFF. For the CDR3, the DNA is TGTGCCAGCAGCTCCATAGACAGGGGATTTCCTGAAGCTTTCTTT.

The V gene is TRBV7-3, the J gene TRBJ1-2; a weak D match, TRBD1 (5 bases). The germline V and J ends were trimmed by 1 base and 7 bases, with 13 bases remaining between them. The germline CDR1 and CDR2 sequences are SGHTA and FQGTGA. The CDR3 has 14 residues. The CDR3 is CASSLNGGSGGYTF. In nucleotides, the CDR3 is TGTGCCAGCAGCTTAAATGGGGGGAGTGGTGGCTACACCTTC.

The J gene is TRBJ1-2, the V gene TRBV2; D not resolved. The germline V gene has CDR1 SNHLY and CDR2 FYNNEI. Trimming removed 6 bases at V and 2 bases at J, with 10 bases between. CDR3 length: 13 residues. The CDR3 loop is CASRGTGNYGYTF. The CDR3 region has the DNA TGTGCCAGCAGGGGCACCGGGAACTATGGCTACACCTTC. The complete variable domain, with remaining parts taken from reference TRBV2 and TRBJ1-2, reads EPEVTQTPSHQVTQMGQEVILRCVPISNHLYFYWYRQILGQKVEFLVSFYNNEISEKSEIFDDQFSVERPDGSNFTLKIRSTKLEDSAMYFCASRGTGNYGYTFGSGTRLTVV.

The chain couples TRBV6-2 or TRBV6-3 to TRBJ1-1; tentative D call: TRBD1 (6 bases). There are 11 residues in the CDR3. From germline, CDR1 is MNHEY and CDR2 SVGEGT. Between the trimmed V and J ends, which lost 2 bases and 14 bases, there was a span of 12 bases. For the CDR3, the DNA is TGTGCCAGCAGTTACCCGGGACATGCATTCTTT. Translating gives CASSYPGHAFF.

The chain recombines TRBV3-1 (or the pseudogene TRBV3-2) with TRBJ1-2, with a possible D match to TRBD1 (5 bases). The CDR3 loop spans 13 amino acids. Germline CDR1 reads LGHDT; CDR2 reads YNNKEL (reference sequence). Here the CDR3 reads CNLRGEWNYGYTF. The CDR3 coding sequence is TGTAACTTGCGGGGGGAGTGGAACTATGGCTACACCTTC.

The CDR3 nucleotides are TGTGCCAGCAGTTACCCACAGGGTTGGAACACTGAAGCTTTCTTT. Residues: CASSYPQGWNTEAFF. The chain is built from TRBV6-6 and TRBJ1-1; D might be TRBD1 (6 bases). Germline CDR1 reads MNHNY; CDR2 reads SVGAGI (reference sequence). With 2 bases removed from V and 1 base from J, the gap between germline ends came to 11 bases. This CDR3 spans 15 amino acids.

The chain joins TRBV4-3 to TRBJ2-7; D is unclear. V lost 2 bases and J 3 bases, leaving 14 bases between the germline ends. Germline V gene lookup returns CDR1 LGHNA and CDR2 YSLEER. This CDR3 spans 15 amino acids. CDR3 loop: CASSQPELYSYEQYF. In DNA form, the CDR3 reads TGCGCCAGCAGCCAACCCGAACTTTACAGCTACGAGCAGTACTTC.

In DNA form, the CDR3 reads TGTGCCAGCAGGGGTCAGGGCAATTCACCCCTCCACTTT. Protein: CASRGQGNSPLHF. J is TRBJ1-6 and V is TRBV14; tentatively, D is TRBD1 (5 bases). CDR3 length equals 13 residues. V lost 6 bases and J lost 7, with 10 bases in between. Germline lookup yields CDR1 SGHDN and CDR2 FVKESK.

About this clone: At one end, the junction sequence differs from germline, possibly due to a read error. The CDR3 nucleotides are TGTGCCAGCAGCTACTTAGGGAACCGTGACTTC. Encoded protein: CASSYLGNRDF. The chain uses TRBV5-6 and TRBJ2-7; no reliable D call. The CDR3 is made up of 11 amino acids. Per the germline V gene, CDR1 is SGHDT and CDR2 is YYEEEE.